This T cell receptor beta chain was identified in a study of long-term antiretroviral therapy in people with HIV. At the survey level, the v3.0 immunoSEQ assay was run. The method was immunoSEQ multiplex PCR; TCRdb's version includes in-frame clones alone and lacks a portion of them. The table records about 20,000 clones, about nine tenths of them present only once. This CDR3 is built from 16 residues. The germline CDR1 and CDR2 sequences are SGHTA and FQGNSA. J lost 5 bases, V lost 7 bases, and 12 bases had no gene match. With respect to this clone: Antigen specificity is unknown.

Points from the study as a whole: Compared with controls, HIV repertoires showed narrower CDR3 length ranges.

The source of this sequence is a woman younger than 45 with HIV. The material sequenced was unsorted PBMCs, taken 4.4 years before starting antiretroviral therapy. The chain couples TRBV7-2 to TRBJ2-1; TRBD2 matches at 9 bases. CDR3: CASTSRQRGVHNEQFF. DNA of the CDR3: TGTGCCAGCACCTCCCGCCAGCGGGGGGTCCACAATGAGCAGTTCTTC.